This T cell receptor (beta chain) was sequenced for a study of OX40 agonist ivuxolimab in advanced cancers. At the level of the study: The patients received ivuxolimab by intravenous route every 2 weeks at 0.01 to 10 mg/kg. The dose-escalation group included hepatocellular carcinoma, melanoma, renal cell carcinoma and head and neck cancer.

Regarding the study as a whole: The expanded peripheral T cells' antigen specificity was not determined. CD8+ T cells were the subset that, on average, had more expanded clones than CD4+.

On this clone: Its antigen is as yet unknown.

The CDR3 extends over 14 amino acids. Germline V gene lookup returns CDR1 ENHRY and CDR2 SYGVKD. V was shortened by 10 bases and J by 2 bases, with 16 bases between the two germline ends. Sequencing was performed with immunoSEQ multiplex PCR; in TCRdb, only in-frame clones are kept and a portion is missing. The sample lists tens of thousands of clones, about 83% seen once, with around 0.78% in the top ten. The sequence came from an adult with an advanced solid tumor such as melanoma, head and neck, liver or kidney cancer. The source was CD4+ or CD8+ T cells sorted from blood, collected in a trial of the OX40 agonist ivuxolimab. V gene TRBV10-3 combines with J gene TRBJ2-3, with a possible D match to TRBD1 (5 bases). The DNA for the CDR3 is TGTGCCACCGCACAGGACCAATTCACAGATACGCAGTATTTT. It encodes CATAQDQFTDTQYF.